This paragraph covers one T cell receptor (beta chain) sequence. Its antigen is not known. One end of the junction fails to match germline, which may point to a read error. The data belong to a study of tumor-infiltrating lymphocytes in primary liver carcinoma. Study information: Tumor lesions were T1-T3 N0M0 and spanned roughly 4 to 11 cm.

Between roughly 20 and 32 mg of unsorted bulk tissue served as the source from which RNA and DNA were co-extracted. Total RNA amounting to 500 ng was the source from which TCR beta cDNA was made with a constant-region primer. Libraries covering TCR beta were generated through three nested multiplex PCR rounds (using a slightly modified ARM-PCR). Both of the initial two PCR rounds ran for around 9 cycles and employed TRBV1-TRBV30 forward primers alongside a C-beta reverse primer. One entry per CDR3 protein, called by TCRdb with MiXCR from the multiplex PCR reads. The table includes nearly 50,000 distinct CDR3 sequences, 60% to 75% detected once. General study points: Compared with tumor region pairs, tumor-adjacent and tumor-blood pairs overlapped less.

Germline-derived CDR1 and CDR2 are MNHNY and SVGAGI (reference sequence). The CDR3 has 16 amino acids. The TCR sequence derives from a man between 35 and 55 years old with primary liver carcinoma and hepatitis B virus infection. Sequencing was performed on liver tumor tissue from sampling region 3. Subset of the sample: tumor region T3, left-lateral pole. The J gene is TRBJ1-4, the V gene TRBV6-6; a possible D gene is TRBD1 (6 bases). In DNA, the CDR3 is TGTGCCAGCAGTACCGGGGGACACGGGGGAGAAGAAAAACTGTTATTT. This encodes CASSTGGHGGEEKLLF.